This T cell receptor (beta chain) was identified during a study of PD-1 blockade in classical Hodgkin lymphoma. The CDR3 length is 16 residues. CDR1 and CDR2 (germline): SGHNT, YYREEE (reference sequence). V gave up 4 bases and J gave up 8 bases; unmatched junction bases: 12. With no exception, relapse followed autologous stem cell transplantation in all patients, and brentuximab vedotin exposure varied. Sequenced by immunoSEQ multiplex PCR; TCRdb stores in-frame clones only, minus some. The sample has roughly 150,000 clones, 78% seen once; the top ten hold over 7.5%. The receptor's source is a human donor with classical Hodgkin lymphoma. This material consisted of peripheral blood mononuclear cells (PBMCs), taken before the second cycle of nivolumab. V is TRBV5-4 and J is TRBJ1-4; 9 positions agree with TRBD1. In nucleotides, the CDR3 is TGTGCCAGCAGCCAAGATCGGGGACAGGGTTGGGAAAAACTGTTTTTT. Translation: CASSQDRGQGWEKLFF.